This T cell receptor beta chain was sequenced in a study of cytomegalovirus exposure and HLA in healthy donors. Study-level background: The study's early data release held about 85 million unique TCRs from HLA-typed donors.

In the PCR, 60 Vbeta and 13 Jbeta primers were used. This table comes from immunoSEQ multiplex PCR, and its TCRdb copy is limited to in-frame clones, with some not included. The sample lists some 170,000 clones; about four fifths were seen once. CDR1 and CDR2 from the germline V gene are LNHDA and SQIVND (reference sequence). The CDR3 spans 15 residues. V was pared by 3 bases and J by 6 bases, with 9 bases of the junction left unmatched. About this clone itself: The antigen is unknown.

Whole-study findings and limits: TCR beta chain V- and J-gene trimming was linked, in a later analysis, to a missense variant in DCLRE1C. Sequencing depth roughly uniform across donors was assumed in presence/absence analyses.

The chain is built from TRBV19 and TRBJ2-7; 9 bases are shared with TRBD2. The sequence derives from a young woman in good health and CMV-seropositive. What was sequenced was PBMCs. The CDR3 spells CASSMRTSVPGEQYF. CDR3 DNA: TGTGCCAGTAGTATGCGGACTAGCGTTCCTGGCGAGCAGTACTTC.